Below, 15 T cell receptor beta chains from the same sample are listed, as sequenced in a study of molecular identifiers for immune sequencing clone quantification. TCRdb fed the PCR reads into MiXCR, producing one record per CDR3 protein. This sample has hundreds of thousands of distinct CDR3 sequences, with about 20% found just once. The sample was naive CD8+ T cells from blood, with Jurkat cell RNA spiked in. The subset is: FACS-sorted CD8+CD4-CCR7+CD45RA+ naive T cells. These receptors were collected from a human donor in good health. Some libraries in this study had Jurkat cell RNA spiked in.

The table lists this clonotype with many counts. CDR3: CASSSPLGQGDEKLFF. CDR3 sequence (DNA): TGTGCCAGCTCCTCCCCCCTAGGACAGGGGGATGAAAAACTGTTTTTT. V gene TRBV7-9 combines with J gene TRBJ1-4; 10 nucleotides agree with TRBD1. V lost 8 bases to trimming and J lost 6 bases; unmatched junction nucleotides: 12. Per germline, CDR1 SEHNR and CDR2 FQNEAQ (reference sequence). CDR3 length: 16 residues.

On this clonotype: One end of the junction fails to match germline, which may point to a read error. CDR3 residues: CASSFGSGELLF. DNA of the CDR3: TGTGCCAGCAGCTTTGGGTCCGGGGAGCTGCTTTTT. The chain employs TRBV5-4 and TRBJ2-2; TRBD2 might be the D (5 bases). This CDR3 contains 12 residues. Looked up from germline, CDR1 is SGHNT and CDR2 is YYREEE (reference sequence).

In regard to this clonotype: A read error may be the cause here, since a much bigger clone is one base away. This CDR3 reads CAGSLVSPYEQYF. DNA for the CDR3: TGTGCCGGCAGCTTAGTCAGTCCCTACGAGCAGTACTTC. The gene calls are TRBV7-9 and TRBJ2-7, with no clear D. Germline loops: CDR1 SEHNR, CDR2 FQNEAQ (reference sequence). The CDR3 consists of 13 residues.

This clonotype was observed once. It may be a read error: a sequence one base away is much more abundant. The chain links TRBV7-9 to TRBJ2-7; maybe TRBD2 (6 bases). V was pared by 5 bases and J by 6 bases, with 11 bases between. Germline V gene lookup returns CDR1 SEHNR and CDR2 FQNEAQ (reference sequence). The length of the CDR3 is 12 residues. The CDR3 sequence: CASSNSGGEQYF. In DNA form, the CDR3 reads TGTGCCAGCAGCAATTCCGGGGGCGAGCAGTACTTC. The full variable domain, rest sourced from reference TRBV7-9 and TRBJ2-7, is DTGVSQNPRHKITKRGQNVTFRCDPISEHNRLYWYRQTLGQGPEFLTYFQNEAQLEKSRLLSDRFSAERPKGSFSTLEIQRTEQGDSAMYLCASSNSGGEQYFGPGTRLTVT.

This chain connects TRBV20-1 to TRBJ2-1; 9 bases fit TRBD2. The CDR3 totals 14 residues. V shed 1 base and J 9 bases; nucleotides not matched to a gene: 7. The germline CDR1 and CDR2 sequences are DFQATT and SNEGSKA (reference sequence). The CDR3 is CSARVGTSNREQFF. CDR3 in DNA: TGCAGTGCTAGAGTAGGGACTAGCAATCGTGAGCAGTTCTTC.

In its sample, this clonotype was seen a few times. J is TRBJ2-7 and V is TRBV27; TRBD1 matches at 10 bases. Losses at the gene ends were 8 bases for V and 4 bases for J; bases not matched to a gene: 8. Germline V gene sequence: CDR1 MNHEY, CDR2 SMNVEV (reference sequence). The CDR3 is made up of 14 amino acids. CDR3 residues: CASGDRDRGYEQYF. CDR3 nucleotide sequence: TGTGCCAGCGGAGACCGGGACAGGGGATACGAGCAGTACTTC.

This clonotype has at least ten counts. The V and J genes are TRBV11-2 and TRBJ2-4; the D gene is possibly TRBD1 (6 bases). CDR3 size: 12 residues. Germline values: CDR1 SGHAT, CDR2 FQNNGV. Trimming pared 5 bases from V and 5 bases from J, leaving 7 bases between. In nucleotides, the CDR3 is TGTGCCAGCAGCCACAGGGAAAACATTCAGTACTTC. As protein: CASSHRENIQYF.

This clonotype was counted many times. This sequence joins TRBV13 and TRBJ1-3; D remains unclear. V lost 3 bases and J 0 bases, leaving 12 bases between the germline ends. Per germline, CDR1 PRHDT and CDR2 FYEKMQ (reference sequence). This CDR3 is 16 amino acids long. The CDR3 sequence is CASSFGPLSSGNTIYF. The DNA of the CDR3 is TGTGCCAGCAGCTTCGGGCCGCTAAGCTCTGGAAACACCATATATTTT.

J is TRBJ1-2 and V is TRBV5-1, with a weak D call TRBD1 (6 bases). CDR1 SGHRS and CDR2 YFSETQ come from the germline V gene. Trimming removed 0 bases at V and 5 bases at J, with 20 bases between. The CDR3 length is 17 residues. The CDR3 sequence is CASSLAWIRGRDYGYTF. The CDR3 DNA sequence: TGCGCCAGCAGCTTGGCCTGGATAAGGGGGAGGGATTATGGCTACACCTTC. Full variable domain (rest looked up from reference TRBV5-1 and TRBJ1-2): KAGVTQTPRYLIKTRGQQVTLSCSPISGHRSVSWYQQTPGQGLQFLFEYFSETQRNKGNFPGRFSGRQFSNSRSEMNVSTLELGDSALYLCASSLAWIRGRDYGYTFGSGTRLTVV.

This clonotype was seen ten or more times. The chain couples TRBV6-4 to TRBJ2-3; 7 positions match TRBD2. V lost 5 bases, J lost 2 bases, and 4 bases stayed unmatched. Germline V gene lookup returns CDR1 MRHNA and CDR2 SNTAGT. This CDR3 has 14 residues. CDR3 in amino acids: CASSQAGPTDTQYF. The DNA for the CDR3 is TGTGCCAGCAGTCAAGCGGGGCCCACAGATACGCAGTATTTT.

This clonotype was counted many times. This chain connects TRBV5-5 to TRBJ1-1; no clear D gene. CDR1 is SGHKS and CDR2 is YYEKEE in the germline V gene (reference sequence). The CDR3 extends over 15 amino acids. Trimming took 0 bases from V and 1 from J, leaving 10 bases between them. The CDR3 nucleotides are TGTGCCAGCAGCTTGGAACCTGGCAAGAACACTGAAGCTTTCTTT. It translates to CASSLEPGKNTEAFF.

This chain uses TRBV30 with TRBJ2-1; 7 bases line up with TRBD2. The length of the CDR3 is 15 residues. Germline loops: CDR1 GTSNPN, CDR2 SVGIG (reference sequence). V lost 0 bases and J lost 6; bases outside the gene matches: 8. The CDR3 nucleotides read TGTGCCTGGAGTGTACTCGGGACTACCTGCAATGAGCAGTTCTTC. This translates into CAWSVLGTTCNEQFF.

The CDR3 nucleotides are TGTGCCAGCAGCTCCCGTGCAGGGGCTAACTATGGCTACACCTTC. This encodes CASSSRAGANYGYTF. The V and J genes are TRBV5-4 and TRBJ1-2, with D perhaps TRBD1 (6 bases). Per germline, CDR1 SGHNT and CDR2 YYREEE (reference sequence). Trimming pared 3 bases from V and 0 bases from J, leaving 12 bases between. The CDR3 length is 15 residues.

This clonotype is a singleton in its sample. It may be a read error: a sequence one base away is much more abundant. This chain links TRBV6-5 with TRBJ1-1, with unresolved D. Germline CDR1 MNHEY, CDR2 SVGAGI. CDR3 length equals 15 residues. V was trimmed by 11 bases and J by 5 bases, leaving 24 bases between them. The CDR3 protein is CAGTKGRERRTEAFF. The CDR3 bases are TGTGCCGGCACTAAGGGTCGGGAAAGAAGAACTGAAGCTTTCTTT.

About this clonotype itself: Being one base from a much bigger clone, this may be a read error. The CDR3 end shows no conserved phenylalanine or tryptophan, and so a read error is likely. The gene calls are TRBV19 and TRBJ2-5; 14 positions agree with TRBD2. Germline V CDR1 and CDR2: LNHDA, SQIVND (reference sequence). The CDR3 is made up of 17 amino acids. Trimming cost V 4 bases and J 3 bases; bases outside gene matches: 7. The CDR3 protein is CASSTGTSGRAKETQYC. For the CDR3, the DNA is TGTGCCAGTAGTACTGGGACTAGCGGGAGAGCTAAAGAGACCCAGTACTGC.